The rows below give T cell receptor beta chains drawn from one sample of a study of T cells after yellow fever vaccination. Each CDR3 protein is one row after TCRdb ran MiXCR on the 5' RACE reads. The sample has 75,000 to 100,000 distinct CDR3 sequences, 8% to 10% seen once. The specimen comprised CD8+ T cells not binding an NS4B(214-222) dextramer, sorted from PBMCs, sampled more than 14 days after the first yellow fever vaccination. The receptors originated from a man between 18 and 29 years old who received the YFV17D yellow fever vaccine. The CDR3 runs from the conserved cysteine through the conserved F or W. A D gene is named only where the DNA matches it firmly. Size tells how often a clone was seen (once, few, many) or the class of an expanded clone, and some rows leave it out.

j_call,d_call,v_call,clone_size,cdr3_nt,cdr3_aa
TRBJ2-4,.,TRBV11-2,.,TGTGCCAGCAGCTATCACAGCCTCTTAGCCAAAAACATTCAGTACTTC,CASSYHSLLAKNIQYF
TRBJ2-3,.,TRBV7-7,.,TGTGCCAGCAGCCCTGGACTTAAAGGCACAGATACGCAGTATTTT,CASSPGLKGTDTQYF
TRBJ1-1,.,TRBV5-1,.,TGCGCCAGCAGGAGGGACGGCAACACTGAAGCTTTCTTT,CASRRDGNTEAFF
TRBJ1-6,.,TRBV11-2,.,TGTGCCAGCAGCTCCCAGATTAGAGTGGGACCGCCGAGCTCCTATAATTCACCCCTCCACTTT,CASSSQIRVGPPSSYNSPLHF
TRBJ1-1,TRBD1,TRBV6-2/TRBV6-3,few,TGTGCCAGCAGTTACTCCGGGACAGGGTCGGCTGAAGCTTTCTTT,CASSYSGTGSAEAFF
TRBJ2-7,.,TRBV12-3/TRBV12-4,few,TGTGCCAGCAGTTTAGCGCTGGGCCTTCGCGAGCAGTACTTC,CASSLALGLREQYF
TRBJ2-1,.,TRBV6-5,.,TGTGCCAGCAGTTACTCGAGTTTGGTTGGAGTTGTTGAGCAGTTCTTC,CASSYSSLVGVVEQFF
TRBJ1-1,TRBD1,TRBV10-3,few,TGTGCCATCAGTGAAACGGACCAGGGGGTCCCTGAAGCTTTCTTT,CAISETDQGVPEAFF
TRBJ2-7,TRBD2,TRBV7-2,few,TGTGCCAGCAGCTTAAACAGCGGGGGGGTCGACGAGCAGTACTTC,CASSLNSGGVDEQYF
TRBJ1-1,.,TRBV29-1,many,TGCAGCGTGGGACTGATGAACACTGAAGCTTTCTTT,CSVGLMNTEAFF
TRBJ2-3,TRBD2,TRBV27,.,TGTGCCAGCAGTTTACCAGCGGGGGGCAGGGGTACAGATACGCAGTATTTT,CASSLPAGGRGTDTQYF
TRBJ1-2,.,TRBV29-1,few,TGCAGCGTTGGGCCGGGACACGTCTATGGCTACACCTTC,CSVGPGHVYGYTF
TRBJ2-2,.,TRBV21-1,.,TGTGCCAGCAGCAAAGCGCTAGCGGGGAACACCGGGGAGCTGTTTTTT,CASSKALAGNTGELFF
TRBJ2-7,.,TRBV7-2,few,TGTGCCAGCAGCTTAAATGGGCCAACCTACGAGCAGTACTTC,CASSLNGPTYEQYF